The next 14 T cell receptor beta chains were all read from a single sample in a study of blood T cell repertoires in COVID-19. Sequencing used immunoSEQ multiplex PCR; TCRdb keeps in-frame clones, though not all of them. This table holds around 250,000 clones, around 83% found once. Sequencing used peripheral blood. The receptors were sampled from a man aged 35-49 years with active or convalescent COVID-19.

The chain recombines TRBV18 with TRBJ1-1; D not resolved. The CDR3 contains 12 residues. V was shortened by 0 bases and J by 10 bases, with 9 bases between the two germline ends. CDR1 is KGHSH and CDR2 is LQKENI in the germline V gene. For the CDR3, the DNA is TGTGCCAGCTCACCACCGAAGGGAGTAGCTTTCTTT. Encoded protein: CASSPPKGVAFF.

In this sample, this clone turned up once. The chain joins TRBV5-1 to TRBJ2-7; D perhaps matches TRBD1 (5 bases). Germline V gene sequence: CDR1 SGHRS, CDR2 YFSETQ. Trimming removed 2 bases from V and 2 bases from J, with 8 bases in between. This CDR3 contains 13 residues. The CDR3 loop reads CASSFAGPYEQYF. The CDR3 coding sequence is TGCGCCAGCAGCTTCGCAGGGCCCTACGAGCAGTACTTC.

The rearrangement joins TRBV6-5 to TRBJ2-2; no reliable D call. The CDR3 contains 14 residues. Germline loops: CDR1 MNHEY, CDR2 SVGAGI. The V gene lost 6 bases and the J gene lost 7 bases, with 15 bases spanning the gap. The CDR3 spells CASRPDNLRGELFF. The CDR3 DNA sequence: TGTGCCAGCAGACCCGATAACCTGCGCGGGGAGCTGTTTTTT.

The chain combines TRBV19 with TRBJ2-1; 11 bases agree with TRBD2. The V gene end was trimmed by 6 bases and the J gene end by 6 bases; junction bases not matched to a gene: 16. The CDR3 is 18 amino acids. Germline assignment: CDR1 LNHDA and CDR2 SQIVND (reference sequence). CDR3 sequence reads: CASRESLAGGVRSNEQFF. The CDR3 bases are TGTGCCAGTAGGGAGAGTCTAGCGGGAGGTGTTAGGTCCAATGAGCAGTTCTTC.

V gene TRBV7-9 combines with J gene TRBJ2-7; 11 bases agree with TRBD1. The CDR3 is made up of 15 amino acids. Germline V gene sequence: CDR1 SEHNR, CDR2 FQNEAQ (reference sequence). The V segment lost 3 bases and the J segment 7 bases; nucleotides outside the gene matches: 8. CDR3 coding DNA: TGTGCCAGCAGCTTTTCGGGACAGGGGGTCAGTGAGCAGTACTTC. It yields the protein CASSFSGQGVSEQYF.

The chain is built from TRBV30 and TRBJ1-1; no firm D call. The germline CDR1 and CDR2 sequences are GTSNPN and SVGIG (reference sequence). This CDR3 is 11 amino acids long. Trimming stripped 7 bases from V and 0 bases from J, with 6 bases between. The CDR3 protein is CALSVNTEAFF. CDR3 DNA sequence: TGTGCCTTATCTGTGAACACTGAAGCTTTCTTT.

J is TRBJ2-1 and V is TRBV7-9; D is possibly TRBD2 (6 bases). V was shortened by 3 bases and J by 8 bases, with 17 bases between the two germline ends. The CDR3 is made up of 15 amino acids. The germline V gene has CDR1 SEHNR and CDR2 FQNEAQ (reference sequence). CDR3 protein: CASSLGPTSSHEQFF. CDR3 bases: TGTGCCAGCAGCTTGGGCCCAACTAGCTCTCATGAGCAGTTCTTC.

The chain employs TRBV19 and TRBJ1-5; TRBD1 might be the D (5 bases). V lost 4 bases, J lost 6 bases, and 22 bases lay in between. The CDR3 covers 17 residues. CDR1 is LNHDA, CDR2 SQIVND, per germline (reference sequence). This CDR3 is CASSSDSAVSIGQPQHF. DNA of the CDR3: TGTGCCAGTAGTAGCGACAGTGCGGTGAGTATAGGTCAGCCCCAGCATTTT. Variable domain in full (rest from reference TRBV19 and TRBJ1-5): DGGITQSPKYLFRKEGQNVTLSCEQNLNHDAMYWYRQDPGQGLRLIYYSQIVNDFQKGDIAEGYSVSREKKESFPLTVTSAQKNPTAFYLCASSSDSAVSIGQPQHFGDGTRLSIL.

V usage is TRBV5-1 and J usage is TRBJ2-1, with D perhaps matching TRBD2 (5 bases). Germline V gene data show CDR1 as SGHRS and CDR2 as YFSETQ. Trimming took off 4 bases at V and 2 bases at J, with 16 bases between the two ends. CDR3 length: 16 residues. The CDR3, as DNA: TGCGCCAGCAGCCCGGCCGCGGGCCTTACCTACAATGAGCAGTTCTTC. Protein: CASSPAAGLTYNEQFF. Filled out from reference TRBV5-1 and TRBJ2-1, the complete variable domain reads KAGVTQTPRYLIKTRGQQVTLSCSPISGHRSVSWYQQTPGQGLQFLFEYFSETQRNKGNFPGRFSGRQFSNSRSEMNVSTLELGDSALYLCASSPAAGLTYNEQFFGPGTRLTVL.

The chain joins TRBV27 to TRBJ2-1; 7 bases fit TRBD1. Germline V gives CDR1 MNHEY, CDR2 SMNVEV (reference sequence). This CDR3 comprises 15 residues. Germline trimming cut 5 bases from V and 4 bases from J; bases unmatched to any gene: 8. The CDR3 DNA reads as TGTGCCAGCAGTATCGACAGGGCCGGGTACAATGAGCAGTTCTTC. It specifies CASSIDRAGYNEQFF.

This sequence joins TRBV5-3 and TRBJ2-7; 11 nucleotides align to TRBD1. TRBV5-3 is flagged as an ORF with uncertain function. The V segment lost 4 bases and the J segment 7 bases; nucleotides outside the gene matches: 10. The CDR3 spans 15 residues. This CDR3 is CARSGGQGALGEQYF. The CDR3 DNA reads TGTGCCAGAAGCGGAGGACAGGGGGCATTGGGGGAGCAGTACTTC.

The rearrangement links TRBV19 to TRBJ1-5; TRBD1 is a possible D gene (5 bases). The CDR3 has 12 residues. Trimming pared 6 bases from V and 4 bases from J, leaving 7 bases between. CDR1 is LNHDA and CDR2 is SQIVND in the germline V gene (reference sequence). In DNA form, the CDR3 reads TGTGCCAGTAGGGCAGGGAATCAGCCCCAGCATTTT. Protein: CASRAGNQPQHF.

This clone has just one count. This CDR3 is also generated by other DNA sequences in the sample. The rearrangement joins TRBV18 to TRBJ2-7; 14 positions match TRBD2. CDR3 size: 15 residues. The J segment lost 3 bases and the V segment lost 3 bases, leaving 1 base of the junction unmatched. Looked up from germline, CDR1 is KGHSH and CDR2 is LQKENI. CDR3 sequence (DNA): TGTGCCAGCTCACCCGGGACTAGCGGGGGCTACGAGCAGTACTTC. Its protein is CASSPGTSGGYEQYF.

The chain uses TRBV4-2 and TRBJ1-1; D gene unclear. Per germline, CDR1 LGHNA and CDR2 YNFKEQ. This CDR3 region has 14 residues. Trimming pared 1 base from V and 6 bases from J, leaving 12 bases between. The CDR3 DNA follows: TGTGCCAGCAGCCAAGTGGGAGCTGCCCCTGAAGCTTTCTTT. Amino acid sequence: CASSQVGAAPEAFF.